The clone carrying this T cell receptor (beta chain) appeared a few times. As yet, its antigen is unknown. Original data processing: Junction-only immunoSEQ data arrived without quality scores, meaning filtering differed. The data were produced by immunoSEQ multiplex PCR, yet TCRdb's version contains in-frame clones alone and is incomplete. For V, J and clone size, that table is used; D and trimming come from the DNA. This sample carries about 660,000 clones, over 65% of them seen once, and the ten largest clones take 1.5% to 2%. CD4+ cells yielded CD45RA+ naive and CD45RA-negative memory subsets. The record originates from a study of shared clonotypes between healthy human individuals. Study-wide results and caveats: Naive subsets typically showed greater estimated richness than memory subsets. Generation probabilities were higher for clonotypes shared across all four sorted-subset donors than for unshared ones.

The sequencing input was memory CD4+ T cells sorted from blood. As to subset: CD45RA-negative fraction. The sequence was obtained from a woman between 25 and 40 years old in good health.

The CDR3 nucleotides are TGCGCCAGCAGCCAAGATCAACGCATAAGCTACGAGCAGTACTTC. Translation: CASSQDQRISYEQYF. This chain connects TRBV4-1 to TRBJ2-5; D gene uncertain. TRBJ2-7 explains the end of the DNA better; the J call may be wrong. Germline V CDR1 and CDR2: MGHRA, YSYEKL. The CDR3 has 15 amino acids.